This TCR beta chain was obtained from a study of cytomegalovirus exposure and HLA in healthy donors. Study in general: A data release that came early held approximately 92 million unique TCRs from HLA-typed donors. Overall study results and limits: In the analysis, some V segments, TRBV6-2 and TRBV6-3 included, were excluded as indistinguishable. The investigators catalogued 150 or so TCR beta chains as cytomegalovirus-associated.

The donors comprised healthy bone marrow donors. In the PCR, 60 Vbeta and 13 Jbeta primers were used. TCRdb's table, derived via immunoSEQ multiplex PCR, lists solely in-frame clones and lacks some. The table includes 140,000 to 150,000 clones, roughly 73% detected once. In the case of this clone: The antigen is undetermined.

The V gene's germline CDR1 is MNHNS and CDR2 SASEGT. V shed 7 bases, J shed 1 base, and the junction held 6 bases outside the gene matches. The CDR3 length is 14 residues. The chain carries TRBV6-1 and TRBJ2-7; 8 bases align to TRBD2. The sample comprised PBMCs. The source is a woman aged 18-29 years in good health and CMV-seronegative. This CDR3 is CASTVSGGSYEQYF. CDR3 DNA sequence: TGTGCCAGCACCGTAAGCGGGGGATCCTACGAGCAGTACTTC.